Presented here are 7 T cell receptor beta chains from one specimen sequenced in a study of blood T cell repertoires in COVID-19. Generated by immunoSEQ multiplex PCR, the TCRdb table keeps only in-frame clones and is missing some. This sample has hundreds of thousands of clones, with 85% to 90% found just once. What was sequenced was peripheral blood. Receptors were obtained from a middle-aged woman who had recovered from COVID-19.

V is TRBV10-3 and J is TRBJ1-6; D unclear. Germline-derived CDR1 and CDR2 are ENHRY and SYGVKD. Trimming cost V 2 bases and J 7 bases, with 9 bases left between them. This CDR3 comprises 14 residues. CDR3 nucleotide sequence: TGTGCCATCAGTGAGGTTCCTCGGAATTCACCCCTCCACTTT. The encoded protein is CAISEVPRNSPLHF.

CDR3 sequence reads: CASSEWDRGLNYGYTF. CDR3 DNA: TGTGCCAGCAGCGAATGGGACAGGGGACTTAACTATGGCTACACCTTC. The chain has TRBV7-9 and TRBJ1-2; TRBD1 aligns across 10 bases. CDR1 is SEHNR and CDR2 is FQNEAQ in the germline V gene (reference sequence). Losses at the gene ends were 5 bases for V and 1 base for J; bases not matched to a gene: 7. This CDR3 is built from 16 residues.

This clone appeared a single time. V gene TRBV4-1 combines with J gene TRBJ1-6, with D possibly TRBD1 on 6 matching bases. The germline V gene has CDR1 MGHRA and CDR2 YSYEKL. V lost 4 bases and J 10 bases, leaving 17 bases between the germline ends. The CDR3 is made up of 15 amino acids. This CDR3 is CASSPTGIENSPLHF. The CDR3 region has the DNA TGCGCCAGCAGCCCGACAGGTATAGAGAACTCACCCCTCCACTTT.

The V and J genes are TRBV28 and TRBJ1-2, with no clear D. The CDR3 runs to 14 residues. V was trimmed by 4 bases and J by 5 bases, leaving 14 bases between them. Germline V gene lookup returns CDR1 MDHEN and CDR2 SYDVKM. CDR3 sequence (DNA): TGTGCCAGCAGTTCTAGGCTTTTAGCTTATGGCTACACCTTC. Amino acid sequence: CASSSRLLAYGYTF.

The chain recombines TRBV5-6 with TRBJ1-1; D call uncertain. The V gene lost 3 bases and the J gene lost 0 bases, with 9 bases spanning the gap. Germline CDR1 reads SGHDT; CDR2 reads YYEEEE. This CDR3 is built from 14 residues. The CDR3, as DNA: TGTGCCAGCAGCTCCCGGGGAGTGAACACTGAAGCTTTCTTT. It translates to CASSSRGVNTEAFF.

The V gene is TRBV9, the J gene TRBJ2-1; TRBD2 aligns across 10 bases. This CDR3 contains 15 residues. CDR1 and CDR2 (germline): SGDLS, YYNGEE. The J segment lost 6 bases and the V segment lost 4 bases, leaving 7 bases of the junction unmatched. The CDR3 DNA reads as TGTGCCAGCAGCCCTGGTACTAGCGGGGCCAATGAGCAGTTCTTC. Its protein product is CASSPGTSGANEQFF.

V and J are TRBV5-1 and TRBJ1-4, with no clear D. Germline CDR1 is SGHRS and CDR2 is YFSETQ. V dropped 2 bases and J dropped 6 bases, with 11 bases sitting between them. The CDR3 runs to 14 residues. The CDR3 loop reads CASSFGGVDEKLFF. In DNA form, the CDR3 reads TGCGCCAGCAGCTTCGGCGGGGTAGATGAAAAACTGTTTTTT.